Detailed here is one T cell receptor beta chain. The entry originates in a study of T cells in Graves' hyperthyroidism and ophthalmopathy. Researchers defined stable Graves' hyperthyroidism as no ophthalmopathy progression within 18 months. In making diagnoses, clinical symptoms, serum thyroxine and TRAb, thyroid ultrasound and orbital computed tomography were all used. TCR beta CDR3 region amplification was performed from RNA transcripts. An initial round of RT-PCR targeting the TCR CDR3 relied on the HTBI primer set. TCRdb ran MiXCR on the multiplex PCR reads and lists one entry per CDR3 protein. The data contain nearly 750,000 distinct CDR3 sequences, under 45% of them singletons. Germline loops: CDR1 MNHEY, CDR2 SVGAGI. The CDR3 covers 19 residues. V shed 4 bases and J 3 bases; nucleotides not matched to a gene: 14.

Specimen: blood. This receptor was identified in a woman aged 40 to 50 with Graves' hyperthyroidism. The V gene is TRBV6-5, the J gene TRBJ1-4, with 10 bases identical to TRBD1. As DNA, the CDR3 is TGTGCCAGCAGTTCAAGACAGGGGGCGACTAGGGCTGCTAATGAAAAACTGTTTTTT. This translates into CASSSRQGATRAANEKLFF.